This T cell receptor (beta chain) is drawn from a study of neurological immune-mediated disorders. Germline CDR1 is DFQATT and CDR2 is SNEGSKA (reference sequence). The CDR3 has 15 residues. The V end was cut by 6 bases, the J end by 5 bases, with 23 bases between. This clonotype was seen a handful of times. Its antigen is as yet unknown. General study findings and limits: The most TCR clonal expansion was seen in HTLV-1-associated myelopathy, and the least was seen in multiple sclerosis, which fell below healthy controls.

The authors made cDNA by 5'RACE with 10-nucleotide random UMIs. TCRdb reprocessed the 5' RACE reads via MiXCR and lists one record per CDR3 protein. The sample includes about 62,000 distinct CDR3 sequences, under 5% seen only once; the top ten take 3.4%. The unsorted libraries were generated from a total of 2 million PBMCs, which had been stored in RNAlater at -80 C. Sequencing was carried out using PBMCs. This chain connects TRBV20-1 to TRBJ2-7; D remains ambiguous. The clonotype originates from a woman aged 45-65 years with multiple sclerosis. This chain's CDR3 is CSASSLSGQTNEQYF. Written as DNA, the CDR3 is TGCAGTGCCTCAAGTCTGTCAGGCCAGACGAACGAGCAGTACTTC.